A selection of T cell receptor beta chains follows, all from one sample in a study of OX40 agonist ivuxolimab in advanced cancers. Profiling relied on immunoSEQ multiplex PCR, and the TCRdb table lists in-frame clones only, not all of them. The sample has tens of thousands of clones, roughly 76% seen once. Here the sequenced sample was CD4+ or CD8+ T cells sorted from blood, taken in a trial of the OX40 agonist ivuxolimab. Receptors were obtained from an adult with an advanced solid tumor such as melanoma, head and neck, liver or kidney cancer. Both conserved end residues are part of each CDR3. Each record gives: J gene, V gene, clone size, D gene, CDR3 protein, CDR3 DNA. The D gene is left open where the match is weak. Size is stated for part of the rows, as once, few or many counts, or as a class when the clone is expanded.

TRBJ2-2	TRBV4-3	-	TRBD1	CASSLDPVTGAHTGELFF	TGCGCCAGCAGCCTAGATCCCGTGACAGGGGCTCACACCGGGGAGCTGTTTTTT
TRBJ1-6	TRBV19	once	TRBD1	CASSLLDRGYNSPLHF	TGTGCCAGTAGCCTCCTGGACAGGGGGTATAATTCACCCCTCCACTTT
TRBJ1-6	TRBV15	-	-	CATSRAPAGSSYNSPLHF	TGTGCCACCAGCAGAGCGCCAGCAGGTAGCTCCTATAATTCACCCCTCCACTTT
TRBJ2-7	TRBV4-3	once	-	CASSQDLGQGGYEQYF	TGCGCCAGCAGCCAAGATCTGGGGCAGGGGGGATACGAGCAGTACTTC
TRBJ2-7	TRBV4-3	-	-	CASSQERAGASYEQYF	TGCGCCAGCAGCCAAGAAAGGGCAGGCGCCTCCTACGAGCAGTACTTC
TRBJ2-1	TRBV27	-	TRBD1	CASSWTGNNEQFF	TGTGCCAGCAGTTGGACAGGAAACAATGAGCAGTTCTTC
TRBJ1-1	TRBV9	-	-	CASSVSNTEAFF	TGTGCCAGCAGCGTATCGAACACTGAAGCTTTCTTT
TRBJ1-5	TRBV5-4	-	-	CASSLQGLDGNQPQHF	TGTGCCAGCAGCTTGCAAGGGTTAGATGGCAATCAGCCCCAGCATTTT
TRBJ2-7	TRBV4-3	-	-	CASSRGYEQYF	TGCGCCAGCAGCCGGGGCTACGAGCAGTACTTC
TRBJ2-2	TRBV18	-	-	CASSPEEWGAYTGELFF	TGTGCCAGCTCACCAGAGGAGTGGGGGGCGTACACCGGGGAGCTGTTTTTT
TRBJ2-7	TRBV5-1	-	TRBD1	CASSFSSTGTGVEQYF	TGCGCCAGCAGCTTTTCCTCTACCGGGACAGGGGTCGAGCAGTACTTC
TRBJ2-2	TRBV5-4	-	TRBD2	CASSTSGGANTGELFF	TGTGCCAGCAGCACTAGCGGGGGGGCAAACACCGGGGAGCTGTTTTTT
TRBJ2-5	TRBV7-8	-	-	CASSFRGRETQYF	TGTGCCAGCAGCTTTAGGGGGAGAGAGACCCAGTACTTC
TRBJ2-7	TRBV18	once	-	CASSYGQRGEQYF	TGTGCCAGCTCCTACGGACAGCGGGGCGAGCAGTACTTC
TRBJ2-7	TRBV7-3	-	TRBD1	CASSAPGQDYEQYF	TGTGCCAGCAGCGCCCCGGGACAGGACTACGAGCAGTACTTC
TRBJ2-1	TRBV6-5	-	-	CASRGIRGPSNEQFF	TGTGCCAGCAGGGGGATCCGTGGTCCCTCCAATGAGCAGTTCTTC
TRBJ1-1	TRBV5-1	-	-	CASSLDPGTEAFF	TGCGCCAGCAGCTTGGACCCCGGTACTGAAGCTTTCTTT
TRBJ1-1	TRBV5-8	-	TRBD1	CASSSPGGRDEAFF	TGTGCCAGCAGCTCACCAGGGGGGAGGGATGAAGCTTTCTTT
TRBJ1-4	TRBV4-3	-	TRBD1	CASSHPGQGNEKLFF	TGCGCCAGCAGCCACCCGGGACAGGGGAATGAAAAACTGTTTTTT
TRBJ1-1	TRBV7-2	-	TRBD1	CASSWDRDRDLDTEAFF	TGTGCCAGCAGCTGGGACCGGGACAGGGATTTGGACACTGAAGCTTTCTTT
TRBJ1-6	TRBV6-5	-	TRBD1	CASSSDRGWVSPLHF	TGTGCCAGCAGTTCCGACAGGGGATGGGTTTCACCCCTCCACTTT
TRBJ2-1	TRBV5-4	-	-	CASSLGSGSSYNEQFF	TGTGCCAGCAGCCTGGGGTCAGGTAGCTCCTACAATGAGCAGTTCTTC
TRBJ2-7	TRBV9	-	-	CASSVDSRSYEQYF	TGTGCCAGCAGCGTAGATTCTAGATCCTACGAGCAGTACTTC
TRBJ2-5	TRBV7-8	-	-	CASSLVRGPEAGYQETQYF	TGTGCCAGCAGCTTGGTGCGCGGACCGGAGGCGGGGTACCAAGAGACCCAGTACTTC
TRBJ2-7	TRBV7-9	-	TRBD2	CASSPGRDYEQYF	TGTGCCAGCAGCCCCGGGAGGGATTACGAGCAGTACTTC
TRBJ2-7	TRBV9	-	-	CASSVEGVPPYEQYF	TGTGCCAGCAGCGTAGAGGGGGTCCCCCCCTACGAGCAGTACTTC
TRBJ2-7	TRBV9	-	TRBD2	CASNDGGGSYEQYF	TGTGCCAGCAACGATGGGGGAGGGAGCTACGAGCAGTACTTC